These 25 T cell receptor beta chains share one sample of origin, sequenced in a study of T cell changes during pregnancy in multiple sclerosis. Produced via immunoSEQ multiplex PCR; TCRdb's table is partial and in-frame only. The table includes 40,000 to 60,000 clones, about 90% detected once. This specimen was CD4+ T cells from peripheral blood mononuclear cells, taken in the third trimester of pregnancy. These TCRs come from a female donor with multiple sclerosis, enrolled in a pregnancy study.

This sequence joins TRBV18 and TRBJ1-1, with TRBD1 matching 9 bases. With 3 bases clipped from V and 4 bases from J, the junction kept 6 bases outside the gene matches. The germline V gene has CDR1 KGHSH and CDR2 LQKENI. The CDR3 is 15 amino acids. The CDR3 coding sequence is TGTGCCAGCTCACCGCGACAGGGGGTGGGCACTGAAGCTTTCTTT. It encodes CASSPRQGVGTEAFF.

V gene TRBV6-1 combines with J gene TRBJ2-7, with 8 bases that match TRBD1. This CDR3 comprises 13 residues. The germline V gene has CDR1 MNHNS and CDR2 SASEGT. V shed 4 bases, J shed 3 bases, and the junction held 2 bases outside the gene matches. DNA of the CDR3: TGTGCCAGCAGTGGGACAGGGAACTACGAGCAGTACTTC. Amino acid sequence: CASSGTGNYEQYF.

V gene TRBV5-1 combines with J gene TRBJ2-2; D may be TRBD1 (5 bases). Trimming removed 0 bases at V and 8 bases at J, with 14 bases between. This CDR3 is built from 15 residues. Germline values: CDR1 SGHRS, CDR2 YFSETQ. The CDR3 DNA follows: TGCGCCAGCAGCTTGGCCGAAGGGGCTAGGGGGGAGCTGTTTTTT. It specifies CASSLAEGARGELFF.

This clone was detected a few times. This chain joins TRBV9 and TRBJ1-1; no reliable D call. Germline assignment: CDR1 SGDLS and CDR2 YYNGEE. The V end lost 4 bases, the J end lost 5 bases, and 12 bases lay between the germline ends. The CDR3 extends over 13 amino acids. The CDR3 DNA is TGTGCCAGCAGCCCCTACGGGAGGACTGAAGCTTTCTTT. It codes for CASSPYGRTEAFF.

The chain joins TRBV7-8 to TRBJ1-5; 11 bases agree with TRBD1. V lost 0 bases and J lost 4; bases outside the gene matches: 5. The CDR3 is made up of 17 amino acids. From germline, CDR1 is SGHVS and CDR2 FQNEAQ. The CDR3 nucleotides are TGTGCCAGCAGCTTAGCGGGAAGGGACAGGGGGAATCAGCCCCAGCATTTT. It encodes CASSLAGRDRGNQPQHF.

The V call is TRBV4-1, the J call TRBJ1-3; D is perhaps TRBD1 (5 bases). The V end lost 3 bases, the J end lost 2 bases, and 11 bases lay between the germline ends. Germline CDR1 MGHRA, CDR2 YSYEKL. The CDR3 spans 15 residues. Here the CDR3 reads CASSQGLITGNTIYF. CDR3 sequence (DNA): TGCGCCAGCAGCCAGGGACTGATCACTGGAAACACCATATATTTT.

The chain links TRBV5-5 to TRBJ1-1; 8 bases are a match to TRBD1. The CDR3 extends over 14 amino acids. Trimming cost V 0 bases and J 9 bases; bases outside gene matches: 7. Per the germline V gene, CDR1 is SGHKS and CDR2 is YYEKEE (reference sequence). CDR3 region: CASSLVGQGIQAFF. The CDR3 coding sequence is TGTGCCAGCAGCTTGGTTGGACAGGGTATCCAAGCTTTCTTT.

The rearrangement joins TRBV6-1 to TRBJ1-5; no clear D gene. Trimming left V 8 bases short and J 2 bases short, with 10 bases between. This CDR3 spans 13 amino acids. Germline CDR1 MNHNS, CDR2 SASEGT. This chain's CDR3 is CASLIGGNQPQHF. CDR3 in DNA: TGTGCCAGCCTGATCGGGGGCAATCAGCCCCAGCATTTT.

J is TRBJ2-1 and V is TRBV11-3, with D possibly matching TRBD2 (5 bases). V dropped 5 bases and J dropped 7 bases, with 6 bases sitting between them. Germline V gene sequence: CDR1 SGHNT, CDR2 YENEEA. CDR3 size: 11 residues. CDR3 sequence: CASSPGNEQFF. CDR3 in DNA: TGTGCCAGCAGCCCGGGAAATGAGCAGTTCTTC.

V gene TRBV28 combines with J gene TRBJ2-7; a possible D gene is TRBD2 (6 bases). The V end was cut by 2 bases, the J end by 2 bases, with 7 bases between. Per germline, CDR1 MDHEN and CDR2 SYDVKM. CDR3 length: 13 amino acids. The CDR3 loop reads CASSLAGTYEQYF. The CDR3 DNA is TGTGCCAGCAGTTTAGCGGGAACCTACGAGCAGTACTTC. Full variable domain (remainder filled in from reference TRBV28 and TRBJ2-7): DVKVTQSSRYLVKRTGEKVFLECVQDMDHENMFWYRQDPGLGLRLIYFSYDVKMKEKGDIPEGYSVSREKKERFSLILESASTNQTSMYLCASSLAGTYEQYFGPGTRLTVT.

J is TRBJ1-2 and V is TRBV9; D unresolved. The ends were cut back, 4 bases at V and 4 bases at J, with 20 bases in the middle. CDR1 is SGDLS, CDR2 YYNGEE, per germline. This CDR3 spans 16 amino acids. Here the CDR3 reads CASSPSARELIYGYTF. CDR3 DNA sequence: TGTGCCAGCAGCCCCAGTGCCCGGGAATTAATCTATGGCTACACCTTC.

This rearrangement joins TRBV5-1 to TRBJ1-2, with D perhaps matching TRBD1 (6 bases). CDR1 and CDR2 from the germline V gene are SGHRS and YFSETQ. This CDR3 spans 15 amino acids. Trimming stripped 4 bases from V and 0 bases from J, with 13 bases between. The CDR3 reads CASSRGQLANYGYTF. The CDR3 DNA sequence: TGCGCCAGCAGCCGAGGACAGTTAGCTAACTATGGCTACACCTTC.

V is TRBV5-1 and J is TRBJ2-1; no firm D call. The CDR3 contains 12 residues. Trimming stripped 6 bases from V and 7 bases from J, with 11 bases between. The germline CDR1 and CDR2 sequences are SGHRS and YFSETQ. The CDR3 region is CASMLFENEQFF. The CDR3 region has the DNA TGCGCCAGCATGTTGTTTGAGAATGAGCAGTTCTTC.

The chain employs TRBV30 and TRBJ1-5; weak D call: TRBD1 (5 bases). The germline V gene has CDR1 GTSNPN and CDR2 SVGIG (reference sequence). V lost 0 bases and J 2 bases, leaving 14 bases between the germline ends. The CDR3 sequence is 16 residues long. The CDR3 here is CAWSVFRGVGNQPQHF. In DNA form, the CDR3 reads TGTGCCTGGAGTGTATTCCGGGGGGTCGGCAATCAGCCCCAGCATTTT. The full variable domain, completed using reference TRBV30 and TRBJ1-5, is SQTIHQWPATLVQPVGSPLSLECTVEGTSNPNLYWYRQAAGRGLQLLFYSVGIGQISSEVPQNLSASRPQDRQFILSSKKLLLSDSGFYLCAWSVFRGVGNQPQHFGDGTRLSIL.

V usage is TRBV4-1 and J usage is TRBJ2-1; TRBD1 matches at 9 bases. CDR1 is MGHRA and CDR2 is YSYEKL in the germline V gene. The CDR3 totals 15 residues. The J segment lost 3 bases and the V segment lost 1 base, leaving 1 base of the junction unmatched. The CDR3 reads CASSQGDRVYNEQFF. DNA of the CDR3: TGCGCCAGCAGCCAAGGGGACAGGGTCTACAATGAGCAGTTCTTC.

This clone has just one count. The chain joins TRBV6-5 to TRBJ2-5, with TRBD1 as a possible D gene (6 bases). Trimming stripped 6 bases from V and 5 bases from J, with 16 bases between. The CDR3 has 14 amino acids. Germline lookup yields CDR1 MNHEY and CDR2 SVGAGI. The CDR3 sequence: CASRKQGRGETQYF. In DNA form, the CDR3 reads TGTGCCAGCAGAAAACAGGGTAGAGGGGAGACCCAGTACTTC.

The chain carries TRBV6-1 and TRBJ2-2, with a possible D match to TRBD2 (5 bases). CDR1 is MNHNS and CDR2 is SASEGT in the germline V gene. The CDR3 has 14 amino acids. The V gene lost 8 bases and the J gene lost 0 bases, with 10 bases spanning the gap. The CDR3 sequence: CASLPGTNTGELFF. CDR3 DNA: TGTGCCAGCCTTCCGGGGACGAACACCGGGGAGCTGTTTTTT.

J is TRBJ2-1 and V is TRBV19; 8 bases are a match to TRBD2. Germline CDR1 is LNHDA and CDR2 is SQIVND (reference sequence). V was pared by 0 bases and J by 4 bases, with 5 bases of the junction left unmatched. The CDR3 has 16 amino acids. The CDR3 DNA is TGTGCCAGTAGTATAGAAGCGGCTAGCGGGTACAATGAGCAGTTCTTC. It encodes CASSIEAASGYNEQFF.

The rearrangement joins TRBV5-4 to TRBJ1-2, with 9 bases lining up with TRBD1. CDR1 and CDR2 from the germline V gene are SGHNT and YYREEE (reference sequence). The ends lost 3 bases at V and 2 bases at J; junction bases unmatched: 11. There are 17 residues in the CDR3. CDR3 region: CASSSTGTGIRNYGYTF. The CDR3 bases are TGTGCCAGCAGCTCGACCGGGACAGGGATAAGGAACTATGGCTACACCTTC.

The chain carries TRBV19 and TRBJ1-5; 10 bases match TRBD1. Germline CDR1 LNHDA, CDR2 SQIVND (reference sequence). V gave up 4 bases and J gave up 2 bases; unmatched junction bases: 11. The CDR3 runs 18 residues. CDR3 coding DNA: TGTGCCAGTAGTACTGGGACAGGGGAGGCTTTAGGCAATCAGCCCCAGCATTTT. Translation: CASSTGTGEALGNQPQHF.

The chain has TRBV19 and TRBJ2-2; TRBD2 matches at 12 bases. The CDR3 contains 19 residues. V lost 2 bases and J lost 0; bases outside the gene matches: 7. Germline V gene sequence: CDR1 LNHDA, CDR2 SQIVND (reference sequence). The CDR3 bases are TGTGCCAGTAGTATATCGCGACTAGCGGGGGCCCCGAACACCGGGGAGCTGTTTTTT. This codes for CASSISRLAGAPNTGELFF.

The chain couples TRBV27 to TRBJ1-4, with D perhaps TRBD1 (6 bases). Germline CDR1 MNHEY, CDR2 SMNVEV (reference sequence). The CDR3 consists of 16 residues. Trimming took 7 bases from V and 0 from J, leaving 15 bases between them. CDR3 DNA sequence: TGTGCCAGCACCTTTACAGGGAAAGCAACTAATGAAAAACTGTTTTTT. It encodes CASTFTGKATNEKLFF. The entire variable domain, with the rest obtained from reference TRBV27 and TRBJ1-4, is as follows: EAQVTQNPRYLITVTGKKLTVTCSQNMNHEYMSWYRQDPGLGLRQIYYSMNVEVTDKGDVPEGYKVSRKEKRNFPLILESPSPNQTSLYFCASTFTGKATNEKLFFGSGTQLSVL.

The chain is built from TRBV6-1 and TRBJ1-5; TRBD1 matches at 7 bases. The V and J ends lost 7 bases and 2 bases, in that order; junction bases with no gene match: 8. CDR3 length: 15 amino acids. Germline lookup yields CDR1 MNHNS and CDR2 SASEGT. The chain's CDR3 is CASIDRASRNQPQHF. The CDR3 DNA reads as TGTGCCAGCATCGACAGGGCCTCCCGCAATCAGCCCCAGCATTTT.

The chain carries TRBV5-1 and TRBJ2-3; a possible D gene is TRBD1 (6 bases). This CDR3 contains 17 residues. V lost 2 bases and J 2 bases, leaving 18 bases between the germline ends. CDR1 is SGHRS and CDR2 is YFSETQ in the germline V gene. The CDR3 coding sequence is TGCGCCAGCAGCTTAGATTCAGGGGAAACCTACACAGATACGCAGTATTTT. Translation gives CASSLDSGETYTDTQYF.

The chain links TRBV5-1 to TRBJ2-7; 10 positions match TRBD1. V shed 0 bases, J shed 6 bases, and the junction held 3 bases outside the gene matches. Germline-derived CDR1 and CDR2 are SGHRS and YFSETQ. The CDR3 sequence is 14 residues long. The CDR3 loop reads CASSLGQGASEQYF. The CDR3 nucleotides are TGCGCCAGCAGCTTGGGACAGGGGGCGTCCGAGCAGTACTTC. The variable domain in full, completed from reference TRBV5-1 and TRBJ2-7, reads KAGVTQTPRYLIKTRGQQVTLSCSPISGHRSVSWYQQTPGQGLQFLFEYFSETQRNKGNFPGRFSGRQFSNSRSEMNVSTLELGDSALYLCASSLGQGASEQYFGPGTRLTVT.